This TCR beta chain comes out of a study of blood T cells in healthy people across ages. The CDR3 sequence is 15 residues long. Per the germline V gene, CDR1 is GTSNPN and CDR2 is SVGIG (reference sequence). J lost 0 bases, V lost 0 bases, and 4 bases had no gene match. With a J-beta primer mix and a sample-barcoded 5' primer, a second PCR ran roughly 6 to 11 cycles. One entry per CDR3 protein, called by TCRdb with MiXCR from the 5' RACE reads. The sample includes approximately 810,000 distinct CDR3 sequences, around 26% of them seen just once. Broader study findings: Strong correlation linked observed beta diversity and percent naive T cells. A conclusive naive versus antigen-experienced comparison was prevented by the unsorted PBMCs.

Isolation recovered at least 6.5 million PBMCs from every sample. At least ten counts were recorded for this clonotype. Its cognate antigen is unknown. The rearrangement joins TRBV30 to TRBJ2-7, with 8 positions matching TRBD2. This TCR came from a woman aged 80 or over in good health. Sequenced input: blood. In nucleotides, the CDR3 is TGTGCCTGGAGTGTGCGCGGGGGGTTCTCCTACGAGCAGTACTTC. Translating it yields CAWSVRGGFSYEQYF.